Following are 30 T cell receptor beta chains from one sample sequenced in a study of regulatory T cells in long-lasting Graves disease. Time point described: newly diagnosed GD, antithyroid drugs for less than 3 months. TCR sequences were obtained from RNA taken from PBMCs. Library construction for TCR beta used iRepertoire HTBI primers and Arm-PCR of CDR3 regions. MiXCR, run by TCRdb on the multiplex PCR reads, gives a single entry per CDR3 protein. This sample yields around 460,000 distinct CDR3 sequences, of which about 14% are seen a single time; over 15% belongs to the top ten. These data also featured in a second study, about T cells in Graves' hyperthyroidism and ophthalmopathy.

The specimen comprised peripheral blood mononuclear cells (PBMCs), sampled at new diagnosis, from a patient treated with antithyroid drugs. The receptors here all came from a woman aged 45-60 years with Graves disease.

There are many counts of this clonotype. The rearrangement joins TRBV3-1 to TRBJ2-1; 7 nucleotides match TRBD2. V gave up 1 base and J gave up 7 bases; unmatched junction bases: 7. CDR3 length equals 15 residues. CDR1 and CDR2 (germline): LGHDT, YNNKEL (reference sequence). The CDR3 region has the DNA TGTGCCAGCAGCCAAGCAGGGCGGGAGAGGAATGAGCAGTTCTTC. This sequence encodes CASSQAGRERNEQFF.

Ten or more counts support this clonotype. The chain uses TRBV7-3 and TRBJ1-1, with a possible D match to TRBD1 (5 bases). V was trimmed by 1 base and J by 5 bases, leaving 8 bases between them. This CDR3 spans 13 amino acids. Germline lookup yields CDR1 SGHTA and CDR2 FQGTGA. DNA of the CDR3: TGTGCCAGCAGCTTAAATAGGGGAACTGAAGCTTTCTTT. Translating gives CASSLNRGTEAFF.

This clonotype was seen a few times. The V gene is TRBV28, the J gene TRBJ2-1; 10 positions match TRBD2. The CDR3 contains 16 residues. CDR1 is MDHEN, CDR2 SYDVKM, per germline. With V trimmed by 6 bases and J by 8 bases, 13 bases remained unmatched. For the CDR3, the DNA is TGTGCCAGCAGGGGGGCTAGCGGGAGTTCAGGTGATGAGCAGTTCTTC. Protein product: CASRGASGSSGDEQFF.

About this clonotype: A much larger clone is a single base away; this may be a read error. This sequence joins TRBV6-1 and TRBJ2-3, with 8 bases lining up with TRBD2. Losses at the gene ends were 6 bases for V and 5 bases for J; bases not matched to a gene: 19. Germline V lookup: CDR1 MNHNS, CDR2 SASEGT. This CDR3 has 18 residues. CDR3 amino acids: CASRNQAGPAGAGDTQYF. In DNA form, the CDR3 reads TGTGCCAGCAGGAACCAGGCGGGACCAGCGGGAGCGGGAGATACGCAGTATTTT.

This clonotype was detected a few times. V and J are TRBV2 and TRBJ2-1; D unresolved. The DNA end is more similar to TRBJ2-5, so the J call may be wrong. This CDR3 is built from 13 residues. CDR1 SNHLY and CDR2 FYNNEI come from the germline V gene. DNA for the CDR3: TGTGCCAGCAGTTCTTGGTGGGGAGAGACCCAGTACTTC. Translating gives CASSSWWGETQYF.

There are many counts of this clonotype. The chain employs TRBV29-1 and TRBJ2-7; D is perhaps TRBD1 or TRBD2 (5 bases each). Germline V CDR1 and CDR2: SQVTM, ANQGSEA. The CDR3 loop spans 12 amino acids. Trimming shortened V by 4 bases and J by 4 bases, and 11 bases separated the two germline ends. The CDR3 reads CSVGGSIYEQYF. DNA of the CDR3: TGCAGCGTTGGGGGGAGTATTTACGAGCAGTACTTC.

This clonotype was counted at least ten times. The rearrangement links TRBV6-5 to TRBJ2-7; 8 bases agree with TRBD1. The CDR3 runs 14 residues. Trimming removed 4 bases from V and 5 bases from J; junction bases left unmatched: 7. CDR1 and CDR2 from the germline V gene are MNHEY and SVGAGI. CDR3 sequence: CASSSGQGRHEQYF. The CDR3 DNA reads TGTGCCAGCAGTTCAGGACAGGGTCGCCACGAGCAGTACTTC.

The table lists this clonotype with many counts. The chain combines TRBV18 with TRBJ2-7; TRBD2 aligns across 10 bases. J was trimmed by 5 bases and V by 5 bases; bases with no gene match: 6. The CDR3 has 14 residues. Germline CDR1 is KGHSH and CDR2 is LQKENI. The CDR3 DNA is TGTGCCAGCTCAGCAGCGGGAGGGATCAACGAGCAGTACTTC. Protein: CASSAAGGINEQYF.

The chain couples TRBV19 to TRBJ1-5; D unresolved. The germline V and J ends were trimmed by 3 bases and 0 bases, with 9 bases remaining between them. There are 15 residues in the CDR3. Germline V gene lookup returns CDR1 LNHDA and CDR2 SQIVND (reference sequence). Here the CDR3 reads CASSILEDSNQPQHF. CDR3 nucleotide sequence: TGTGCCAGTAGTATTTTGGAGGATAGCAATCAGCCCCAGCATTTT.

This clonotype was picked up a small number of times. One end of the junction fails to match germline, which may point to a read error. The chain joins TRBV12-3 or TRBV12-4 to TRBJ2-1, with 10 nucleotides matching TRBD2. The CDR3 runs to 16 residues. In DNA form, the CDR3 reads TGTGCCAGCAGTTTCCCGACTAGCGGGTTCTACAGTGAGCAGTTCTTC. This translates into CASSFPTSGFYSEQFF.

The V call is TRBV7-8, the J call TRBJ2-1; D is unresolved. Trimming took off 5 bases at V and 10 bases at J, with 9 bases between the two ends. The CDR3 length is 11 residues. Germline CDR1 SGHVS, CDR2 FQNEAQ. This CDR3 is CASSPEAEQFF. CDR3 nucleotides: TGTGCCAGCAGCCCAGAGGCGGAGCAGTTCTTC.

The table lists this clonotype with a few counts. The chain couples TRBV6-1 to TRBJ1-3; D is possibly TRBD1 (6 bases). Germline V gene lookup returns CDR1 MNHNS and CDR2 SASEGT. This CDR3 spans 15 amino acids. V lost 7 bases and J 2 bases, leaving 15 bases between the germline ends. CDR3 region: CASTAGQTTGNTIYF. CDR3 nucleotide sequence: TGTGCCAGCACTGCTGGACAGACTACTGGAAACACCATATATTTT.

This clonotype was observed many times. This chain uses TRBV20-1 with TRBJ2-3, with TRBD2 matching 11 bases. The CDR3 has 14 amino acids. Germline trimming cut 5 bases from V and 5 bases from J; bases unmatched to any gene: 6. CDR1 and CDR2 (germline): DFQATT, SNEGSKA (reference sequence). The CDR3 spells CSARLAGRRDTQYF. The CDR3 DNA sequence: TGCAGTGCTCGACTAGCGGGAAGAAGAGATACGCAGTATTTT.

In its sample, this clonotype was seen a few times. V is TRBV5-1 and J is TRBJ2-3, with 8 bases identical to TRBD1. The germline V gene encodes CDR1 SGHRS and CDR2 YFSETQ. CDR3 length: 15 residues. V shed 0 bases, J shed 5 bases, and the junction held 5 bases outside the gene matches. The CDR3 loop is CASSLVQGAGDTQYF. The CDR3 DNA reads as TGCGCCAGCAGCTTGGTTCAGGGGGCGGGAGATACGCAGTATTTT.

This clonotype was found many times. The gene calls are TRBV11-2 and TRBJ2-5; no clear D. V gave up 5 bases and J gave up 1 base, with 14 bases separating them. Germline loops: CDR1 SGHAT, CDR2 FQNNGV. CDR3 length equals 15 residues. The CDR3 nucleotides are TGTGCCAGCAGCGGCCGGGCCCTACTCCAAGAGACCCAGTACTTC. Amino acid sequence: CASSGRALLQETQYF.

In the case of this clonotype: Being one base from a much bigger clone, this may be a read error. Without the conserved terminal phenylalanine or tryptophan, this CDR3 likely stems from a read error. The V gene is TRBV6-5, the J gene TRBJ2-1; 7 nucleotides line up with TRBD1. CDR1 is MNHEY, CDR2 SVGAGI, per germline. The CDR3 has 14 residues. J was trimmed by 10 bases and V by 2 bases; bases with no gene match: 8. In DNA, the CDR3 is TGTGCCAGCAGTTACGGACAGGCGGTAGGGGAGCAGTTCCTC. Translation gives CASSYGQAVGEQFL.

The rearrangement links TRBV2 to TRBJ2-7, with 10 bases identical to TRBD2. Germline CDR1 is SNHLY and CDR2 is FYNNEI. CDR3 size: 15 residues. V lost 3 bases and J lost 5; bases outside the gene matches: 7. CDR3 DNA sequence: TGTGCCAGCAGTGAGGGCCTAGCGGGAGACAACGAGCAGTACTTC. Amino acids: CASSEGLAGDNEQYF.

This clonotype was seen repeatedly, ten times or more. This rearrangement joins TRBV5-1 to TRBJ2-1, with 10 positions matching TRBD1. The germline CDR1 and CDR2 sequences are SGHRS and YFSETQ. V lost 6 bases and J lost 7; bases outside the gene matches: 7. CDR3 length: 14 residues. In nucleotides, the CDR3 is TGCGCCAGCAAATTCGGACAGGGGGTAAATGAGCAGTTCTTC. Residues: CASKFGQGVNEQFF.

Many counts were recorded for this clonotype. The chain links TRBV27 to TRBJ2-1; TRBD2 matches at 15 bases. The CDR3 length is 17 residues. V trimming: 4 bases; J trimming: 4 bases; junction bases outside the gene matches: 5. Germline lookup yields CDR1 MNHEY and CDR2 SMNVEV (reference sequence). As DNA, the CDR3 is TGTGCCAGCAGTTCGGGACTAGCGGGAGGATCTTACAATGAGCAGTTCTTC. Its protein is CASSSGLAGGSYNEQFF.

In this sample, this clonotype turned up many times. The chain is built from TRBV6-1 and TRBJ1-2, with 7 bases lining up with TRBD1. The V gene end was trimmed by 6 bases and the J gene end by 4 bases; junction bases not matched to a gene: 5. This CDR3 contains 13 residues. Germline V gene lookup returns CDR1 MNHNS and CDR2 SASEGT. The CDR3 DNA is TGTGCCAGCAGACCGACAGGGACCTATGGCTACACCTTC. As protein: CASRPTGTYGYTF.

This clonotype occurred many times. The CDR3 spells CASGTGTYEQYF. DNA of the CDR3: TGTGCCAGCGGGACAGGGACCTACGAGCAGTACTTC. This rearrangement joins TRBV7-9 to TRBJ2-7; 9 bases map to TRBD1. Germline V gene sequence: CDR1 SEHNR, CDR2 FQNEAQ (reference sequence). The CDR3 sequence is 12 residues long. Losses at the gene ends were 8 bases for V and 2 bases for J; bases not matched to a gene: 1.

In regard to this clonotype: One base separates it from a far larger clone, so it is likely a read error. The chain links TRBV7-2 to TRBJ1-1; D unclear. Germline V gene data show CDR1 as SGHTA and CDR2 as FQGNSA. This CDR3 has 12 residues. CDR3 bases: TGTGCCGGCAGCTTATATAACACTGAAGCTTTCTTT. It specifies CAGSLYNTEAFF.

This sequence joins TRBV14 and TRBJ2-7; TRBD1 matches 8 bases. The CDR3 has 14 amino acids. Germline CDR1 SGHDN, CDR2 FVKESK. J lost 6 bases, V lost 4 bases, and 8 bases had no gene match. The CDR3 loop reads CASSLRTGWVEQYF. The CDR3 nucleotides read TGTGCCAGCAGCCTAAGGACAGGGTGGGTCGAGCAGTACTTC. Based on the CDR3 plus reference TRBV14 and TRBJ2-7, the full variable domain is EAGVTQFPSHSVIEKGQTVTLRCDPISGHDNLYWYRRVMGKEIKFLLHFVKESKQDESGMPNNRFLAERTGGTYSTLKVQPAELEDSGVYFCASSLRTGWVEQYFGPGTRLTVT.

In this sample, this clonotype turned up many times. This CDR3 reads CASRGSSGSRYTQYF. The CDR3 bases are TGTGCCAGCAGAGGCTCTAGCGGGAGCAGGTATACGCAGTATTTT. The rearrangement uses TRBV2 and TRBJ2-3, with TRBD2 matching 10 bases. The germline CDR1 and CDR2 sequences are SNHLY and FYNNEI. The CDR3 is 15 residues long. Trimming at V came to 6 bases and at J to 7 bases, leaving 10 bases not matched to a gene.

This clonotype was observed at least ten times. This rearrangement joins TRBV6-5 to TRBJ2-3; 11 bases agree with TRBD2. The germline CDR1 and CDR2 sequences are MNHEY and SVGAGI. The CDR3 consists of 18 residues. V gave up 0 bases and J gave up 3 bases; unmatched junction bases: 8. CDR3 nucleotide sequence: TGTGCCAGCAGTTACTCAGGCCTAGCGGGAGGAGCGACAGATACGCAGTATTTT. Its translation is CASSYSGLAGGATDTQYF.

This clonotype occurred many times. The V call is TRBV5-5, the J call TRBJ2-4; D is perhaps TRBD1 (6 bases). This CDR3 has 15 amino acids. Germline CDR1 reads SGHKS; CDR2 reads YYEKEE (reference sequence). The V end lost 0 bases, the J end lost 8 bases, and 15 bases lay between the germline ends. CDR3 amino acids: CASSLASQGGDIQYF. DNA for the CDR3: TGTGCCAGCAGCTTGGCATCACAGGGTGGTGACATTCAGTACTTC.

There are many counts of this clonotype. The V and J genes are TRBV2 and TRBJ2-1, with 7 bases lining up with TRBD1. CDR3 length: 15 amino acids. Germline values: CDR1 SNHLY, CDR2 FYNNEI. Germline trimming cut 6 bases from V and 4 bases from J; bases unmatched to any gene: 9. CDR3 in DNA: TGTGCCAGCAGCTTAGACAGGGCAATATACAATGAGCAGTTCTTC. The encoded protein is CASSLDRAIYNEQFF. Based on the CDR3 plus reference TRBV2 and TRBJ2-1, the full variable domain is EPEVTQTPSHQVTQMGQEVILRCVPISNHLYFYWYRQILGQKVEFLVSFYNNEISEKSEIFDDQFSVERPDGSNFTLKIRSTKLEDSAMYFCASSLDRAIYNEQFFGPGTRLTVL.

This clonotype occurred many times. The V gene is TRBV7-9, the J gene TRBJ2-3; 10 nucleotides line up with TRBD1. With V trimmed by 5 bases and J by 3 bases, 5 bases remained unmatched. The CDR3 consists of 15 residues. Germline V lookup: CDR1 SEHNR, CDR2 FQNEAQ (reference sequence). CDR3 nucleotide sequence: TGTGCCAGCAGCCAAGGACAGGGGGTAACAGATACGCAGTATTTT. Translating it yields CASSQGQGVTDTQYF.

This clonotype was found a few times. The rearrangement joins TRBV3-1 to TRBJ1-2; perhaps TRBD1 as D (6 bases). This CDR3 is built from 14 residues. Germline CDR1 LGHDT, CDR2 YNNKEL (reference sequence). V lost 4 bases and J lost 3, with 12 bases in between. In DNA form, the CDR3 reads TGTGCCAGCAGCCGGATGACAGGCGACTATGGCTACACCTTC. Translating it yields CASSRMTGDYGYTF.

The sample holds a few counts of this clonotype. The chain recombines TRBV29-1 with TRBJ2-3, with 7 bases that match TRBD2. The CDR3 contains 13 residues. CDR1 and CDR2 from the germline V gene are SQVTM and ANQGSEA. After removal of 4 bases from V and 2 bases from J, the junction contained 3 bases not matched to a gene. The CDR3: CSVGGRATDTQYF. CDR3 nucleotides: TGCAGCGTTGGAGGGAGGGCCACAGATACGCAGTATTTT.